The sequence of this T cell receptor (beta chain) was determined in a study of beta chain features in type 1 diabetes. The study reverse transcribed the entire isolated RNA, so it sequenced expressed TCRB transcripts. Naive, central memory and regulatory T cell samples averaged about 3.5 million reads. The repertoire was sequenced with immunoSEQ multiplex PCR; TCRdb's copy has only in-frame clones and lacks some. Altogether 350,000 to 400,000 clones are present, roughly 15% being singletons, with the ten largest covering more than 0.015%. Study-level findings and limits: For patients and controls alike, PCR might favor shorter templates to the same degree. Type 1 diabetes patients had VDJ junctions that carried fewer insertions and more deletions.

It was via CD45RO/CCR7/CD25/CD127/CD95/CD27 that CD4+ naive, central memory, regulatory and stem cell-like memory cells were sorted. The V gene end was trimmed by 2 bases and the J gene end by 0 bases; junction bases not matched to a gene: 3. Per germline, CDR1 SQVTM and CDR2 ANQGSEA. This CDR3 is 15 amino acids long. The sample holds a few counts of this clone. Its antigen is still unknown. Sequencing was carried out using naive CD4+ T cells from blood. The TCR comes from a woman younger than 35 in good health. The V and J genes are TRBV29-1 and TRBJ2-3; 9 positions agree with TRBD2. The CDR3 nucleotides read TGCAGCGTTGAACGGGCGGGGGGGAGCACAGATACGCAGTATTTT. It encodes CSVERAGGSTDTQYF.